This paragraph reports one T cell receptor (beta chain). The data are from a study of T cell repertoires in cytomegalovirus infection. Each CDR3 protein is one row after TCRdb ran MiXCR on the reads. The table lists about 130,000 distinct CDR3 sequences, about 10% of them singletons. The germline V gene encodes CDR1 LNHNV and CDR2 YYDKDF (reference sequence). The CDR3 contains 15 residues. V was clipped by 4 bases and J by 4 bases, with 14 bases between them. The sequence came from a human donor in good health (CMV status not recorded). Some clones in this sample may be carry-over from other donors' samples. V is TRBV15 and J is TRBJ1-3; the D is unclear. Specimen: PBMCs. CDR3 nucleotides: TGTGCCACCAGCAAAGGTAGCAGCGGAGGAAACACCATATATTTT. Its translation is CATSKGSSGGNTIYF.